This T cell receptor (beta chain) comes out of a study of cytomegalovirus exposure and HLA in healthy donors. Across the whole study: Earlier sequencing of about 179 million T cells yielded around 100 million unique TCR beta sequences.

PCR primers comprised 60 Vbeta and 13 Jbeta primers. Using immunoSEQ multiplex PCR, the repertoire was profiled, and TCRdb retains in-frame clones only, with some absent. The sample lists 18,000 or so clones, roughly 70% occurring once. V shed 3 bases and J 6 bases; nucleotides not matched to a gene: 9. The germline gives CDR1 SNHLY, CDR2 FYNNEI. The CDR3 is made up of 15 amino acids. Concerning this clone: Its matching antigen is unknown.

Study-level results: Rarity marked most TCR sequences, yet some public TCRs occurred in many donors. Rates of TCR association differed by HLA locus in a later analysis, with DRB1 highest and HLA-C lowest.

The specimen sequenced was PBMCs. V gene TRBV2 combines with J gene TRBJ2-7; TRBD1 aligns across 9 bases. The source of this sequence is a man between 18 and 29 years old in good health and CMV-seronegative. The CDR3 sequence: CASSELRDRVFEQYF. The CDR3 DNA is TGTGCCAGCAGTGAGCTCCGGGACAGGGTGTTCGAGCAGTACTTC. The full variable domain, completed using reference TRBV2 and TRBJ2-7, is EPEVTQTPSHQVTQMGQEVILRCVPISNHLYFYWYRQILGQKVEFLVSFYNNEISEKSEIFDDQFSVERPDGSNFTLKIRSTKLEDSAMYFCASSELRDRVFEQYFGPGTRLTVT.